The subject of this entry is one T cell receptor (beta chain). Its antigen is currently unknown. This specimen belongs to a study of vaccination effects on CD4 cells after COVID-19. Sequencing was performed with immunoSEQ multiplex PCR; in TCRdb, only in-frame clones are kept and a portion is missing. Among fewer than 85,000 clones, 60% to 85% were seen once, and the ten largest hold roughly a tenth. Before sequencing, viral peptide pools were used by the ViraFEST assay to expand antigen-specific CD4+ T cells. When less than 11 days of culture had elapsed, CD4+ T cells were isolated. Testing of the vaccine recipients showed negative nucleocapsid antibodies and no prior SARS-CoV-2 infection. J was trimmed by 3 bases and V by 10 bases; bases with no gene match: 7. The CDR3 is 14 amino acids. Germline lookup yields CDR1 LNHDA and CDR2 SQIVND (reference sequence). Study-wide results and caveats: Few convalescent patients, and no early post-infection timepoints, were available to the study. Clones arising from infection and from vaccination showed marked clonal contraction late after vaccination.

Sequencing used CD4+ T cells from PBMCs cultured with SARS-CoV-2 spike peptides, obtained before COVID-19 vaccination. The chain combines TRBV19 with TRBJ2-5; TRBD1 agrees at 11 bases. This TCR derives from a human donor who received a COVID-19 vaccine. CDR3 region: CATTDRGQKETQYF. CDR3 DNA sequence: TGTGCCACCACGGACAGGGGGCAAAAAGAGACCCAGTACTTC.